Presented here are 23 T cell receptor beta chains from one specimen sequenced in a study of OX40 agonist ivuxolimab in advanced cancers. Measured with immunoSEQ multiplex PCR; TCRdb has only the in-frame clones, and not every one. The profile shows approximately 89,000 clones, 88% of them singletons. The input for sequencing was CD4+ or CD8+ T cells sorted from blood, taken in a trial of the OX40 agonist ivuxolimab. These TCRs come from an adult with an advanced solid tumor such as melanoma, head and neck, liver or kidney cancer.

This sequence joins TRBV7-8 and TRBJ2-7; D is uncertain. Germline V gene sequence: CDR1 SGHVS, CDR2 FQNEAQ. The CDR3 length is 13 residues. With 3 bases removed from V and 3 bases from J, the gap between germline ends came to 9 bases. The CDR3 reads CASSLDLNYEQYF. The CDR3 bases are TGTGCCAGCAGCTTGGACCTCAACTACGAGCAGTACTTC.

The CDR3 spells CASSFGTNEQYF. The DNA for the CDR3 is TGTGCCAGCAGCTTCGGGACGAACGAGCAGTACTTC. This chain uses TRBV5-4 with TRBJ2-7, with D perhaps being TRBD1 or TRBD2 (5 bases each). Germline CDR1 SGHNT, CDR2 YYREEE (reference sequence). V lost 2 bases and J 5 bases, leaving 8 bases between the germline ends. The CDR3 contains 12 residues.

This clone is a singleton in its sample. The chain joins TRBV6-4 to TRBJ2-7; 12 nucleotides match TRBD2. J gave up 2 bases and V 5 bases, and 4 bases lay outside the gene matches. The CDR3 is 15 amino acids. Germline V gene lookup returns CDR1 MRHNA and CDR2 SNTAGT. CDR3 sequence: CASSRLAGVPYEQYF. The DNA for the CDR3 is TGTGCCAGCAGTAGACTAGCGGGAGTACCCTACGAGCAGTACTTC.

For the CDR3, the DNA is TGTGCCAGCAGCGCCCTTACAGGGTTCTCTGGAAACACCATATATTTT. Amino acid sequence: CASSALTGFSGNTIYF. V and J are TRBV9 and TRBJ1-3, with a weak D call TRBD1 (6 bases). Per the germline V gene, CDR1 is SGDLS and CDR2 is YYNGEE. The CDR3 runs 16 residues. V gave up 3 bases and J gave up 0 bases, with 13 bases separating them.

The chain combines TRBV7-9 with TRBJ2-1, with D possibly being TRBD2 (5 bases). V shed 3 bases and J shed 1 base, with 10 bases lying between them. Germline values: CDR1 SEHNR, CDR2 FQNEAQ (reference sequence). This CDR3 is built from 15 residues. CDR3 in amino acids: CASSLRERSYNEQFF. CDR3 bases: TGTGCCAGCAGCTTGAGGGAGCGTTCCTACAATGAGCAGTTCTTC.

The V and J genes are TRBV5-4 and TRBJ2-5; no clear D. CDR3 length: 15 residues. Germline V lookup: CDR1 SGHNT, CDR2 YYREEE (reference sequence). Trimming removed 0 bases from V and 3 bases from J, with 12 bases in between. CDR3 residues: CASSLGATGEETQYF. In DNA form, the CDR3 reads TGTGCCAGCAGCTTGGGAGCTACTGGGGAAGAGACCCAGTACTTC.

The rearrangement links TRBV19 to TRBJ2-4, with no clear D. The CDR3 totals 13 residues. Trimming took off 7 bases at V and 0 bases at J, with 7 bases between the two ends. CDR1 LNHDA and CDR2 SQIVND come from the germline V gene (reference sequence). CDR3 amino acids: CASTSLAKNIQYF. The CDR3 nucleotides are TGTGCCAGTACCTCTCTAGCCAAAAACATTCAGTACTTC. The full variable domain, completed using reference TRBV19 and TRBJ2-4, is DGGITQSPKYLFRKEGQNVTLSCEQNLNHDAMYWYRQDPGQGLRLIYYSQIVNDFQKGDIAEGYSVSREKKESFPLTVTSAQKNPTAFYLCASTSLAKNIQYFGAGTRLSVL.

This chain links TRBV6-1 with TRBJ1-5; the D is unclear. This CDR3 has 14 amino acids. Germline CDR1 MNHNS, CDR2 SASEGT. V was shortened by 4 bases and J by 4 bases, with 11 bases between the two germline ends. The CDR3 bases are TGTGCCAGCAGTGTCCAGACAAGTAATCAGCCCCAGCATTTT. This translates into CASSVQTSNQPQHF.

The CDR3 DNA is TGTGCCAGCAGTGGGACTAGCGGGACCACAAGAGCCACCCAGTACTTC. Protein product: CASSGTSGTTRATQYF. The rearrangement uses TRBV2 and TRBJ2-5; TRBD2 aligns across 12 bases. The V segment lost 4 bases and the J segment 8 bases; nucleotides outside the gene matches: 11. This CDR3 is 16 amino acids long. The germline V gene has CDR1 SNHLY and CDR2 FYNNEI.

Comment on this clone: A junction boundary mismatches the germline segment, possibly from a read error. The V call is TRBV6-5, the J call TRBJ2-7, with D possibly TRBD1 on 6 matching bases. Germline loops: CDR1 MNHEY, CDR2 SVGAGI. This CDR3 is built from 15 residues. The CDR3: CASSIRDTNSYEQHF. As DNA, the CDR3 is TGTGCCAGCAGCATCCGGGACACCAACTCCTACGAGCAGCACTTC.

The chain couples TRBV7-2 to TRBJ1-3; D not resolved. Trimming pared 4 bases from V and 0 bases from J, leaving 7 bases between. The CDR3 totals 14 residues. In germline, CDR1 is SGHTA, CDR2 FQGNSA. CDR3 nucleotide sequence: TGTGCCAGCAGCTCCCCCAACTCTGGAAACACCATATATTTT. The encoded protein is CASSSPNSGNTIYF.

This clone has just a few counts. The chain uses TRBV5-6 and TRBJ1-2; D uncertain. With 4 bases removed from V and 8 bases from J, the gap between germline ends came to 12 bases. Germline values: CDR1 SGHDT, CDR2 YYEEEE. The CDR3 has 12 residues. The CDR3 DNA reads TGTGCCAGCAGCCCTGGGAGGTGGGGCTACACCTTC. Its translation: CASSPGRWGYTF.

The rearrangement links TRBV7-2 to TRBJ2-5, with TRBD2 matching 15 bases. With V trimmed by 3 bases and J by 4 bases, 6 bases remained unmatched. The CDR3 is 17 residues long. In germline, CDR1 is SGHTA, CDR2 FQGNSA. CDR3 loop: CASSLIPGLAGGETQYF. The CDR3 DNA reads as TGTGCCAGCAGCTTGATTCCGGGACTAGCGGGAGGAGAGACCCAGTACTTC. Based on the CDR3 plus reference TRBV7-2 and TRBJ2-5, the full variable domain is GAGVSQSPSNKVTEKGKDVELRCDPISGHTALYWYRQSLGQGLEFLIYFQGNSAPDKSGLPSDRFSAERTGGSVSTLTIQRTQQEDSAVYLCASSLIPGLAGGETQYFGPGTRLLVL.

The rearrangement joins TRBV2 to TRBJ1-3, with D unclear. Per germline, CDR1 SNHLY and CDR2 FYNNEI. The CDR3 contains 15 residues. Between the trimmed V and J ends, which lost 7 bases and 0 bases, there was a span of 13 bases. In DNA, the CDR3 is TGTGCCAGCATTCTGTCGCCACTCTCTGGAAACACCATATATTTT. Protein: CASILSPLSGNTIYF.

The chain carries TRBV6-4 and TRBJ1-5; D is unclear. Trimming stripped 3 bases from V and 5 bases from J, with 8 bases between. Germline V gene lookup returns CDR1 MRHNA and CDR2 SNTAGT. The CDR3 has 13 amino acids. The CDR3 reads CASSEEMDQPQHF. Here the CDR3 DNA reads TGTGCCAGCAGTGAGGAAATGGATCAGCCCCAGCATTTT.

V usage is TRBV10-3 and J usage is TRBJ2-3; tentative D call: TRBD2 (5 bases). Trimming removed 0 bases at V and 4 bases at J, with 5 bases between. The CDR3 has 13 amino acids. Germline values: CDR1 ENHRY, CDR2 SYGVKD. CDR3 bases: TGTGCCATCAGTGAGTCCGGGGCAGATACGCAGTATTTT. The encoded protein is CAISESGADTQYF.

The chain uses TRBV15 and TRBJ2-7; 7 bases line up with TRBD1. J lost 4 bases, V lost 0 bases, and 3 bases had no gene match. CDR1 is LNHNV and CDR2 is YYDKDF in the germline V gene (reference sequence). CDR3 length equals 14 residues. The CDR3, as DNA: TGTGCCACCAGCAGAGAAGGGACAGCTTACGAGCAGTACTTC. It encodes CATSREGTAYEQYF.

This clone has only a few counts. The rearrangement uses TRBV2 and TRBJ1-5; the D is unclear. V gave up 3 bases and J gave up 0 bases, with 3 bases separating them. Per germline, CDR1 SNHLY and CDR2 FYNNEI. CDR3 length equals 13 residues. Written as DNA, the CDR3 is TGTGCCAGCAGTGACTATAGCAATCAGCCCCAGCATTTT. This sequence encodes CASSDYSNQPQHF.

The rearrangement joins TRBV29-1 to TRBJ2-3; 14 bases are a match to TRBD2. Germline lookup yields CDR1 SQVTM and CDR2 ANQGSEA. The CDR3 contains 14 residues. The ends lost 7 bases at V and 5 bases at J; junction bases unmatched: 5. CDR3 DNA: TGCAGCGGCGGGACTAGCGGGAGATTAGATACGCAGTATTTT. Encoded protein: CSGGTSGRLDTQYF.

V usage is TRBV28 and J usage is TRBJ2-1; unclear D gene. The V end lost 3 bases, the J end lost 7 bases, and 10 bases lay between the germline ends. CDR1 and CDR2 (germline): MDHEN, SYDVKM. The length of the CDR3 is 13 residues. The CDR3 reads CASSFRIVNEQFF. CDR3 nucleotides: TGTGCCAGCAGTTTTCGAATAGTAAATGAGCAGTTCTTC.

V gene TRBV15 combines with J gene TRBJ2-7, with D perhaps matching TRBD2 (7 bases). The CDR3 length is 15 residues. From germline, CDR1 is LNHNV and CDR2 YYDKDF (reference sequence). V lost 0 bases to trimming and J lost 6 bases, with 15 bases between them. CDR3 in amino acids: CATSRDGVGGAEQYF. The CDR3 DNA reads as TGTGCCACCAGCAGAGATGGAGTTGGGGGGGCCGAGCAGTACTTC.

This sequence joins TRBV5-1 and TRBJ1-1, with D perhaps matching TRBD1 (5 bases). Germline V gene lookup returns CDR1 SGHRS and CDR2 YFSETQ. Trimming took 0 bases from V and 0 from J, leaving 6 bases between them. This CDR3 has 14 amino acids. The CDR3 spells CASSLGGMNTEAFF. In nucleotides, the CDR3 is TGCGCCAGCAGCTTGGGGGGGATGAACACTGAAGCTTTCTTT.

This clone showed up just a few times. The J gene is TRBJ1-1, the V gene TRBV9; 8 positions agree with TRBD1. The CDR3 is 14 residues long. Germline assignment: CDR1 SGDLS and CDR2 YYNGEE. V shed 0 bases and J 6 bases; nucleotides not matched to a gene: 4. This CDR3 is CASSVGQGFAEAFF. The DNA for the CDR3 is TGTGCCAGCAGCGTAGGACAGGGGTTCGCTGAAGCTTTCTTT.